This TCR beta chain was found in a study of CD8 T cells in Susac syndrome. The wider study: Among the Susac syndrome patients who underwent sequencing, about six had clinically active disease, while fewer than 10 of them were in remission.

Reverse transcription used roughly 0.45 to 1 ug RNA and random hexamers. TCRdb called the immunoSEQ multiplex PCR reads again in MiXCR, with one record for every CDR3 protein. The table lists around 71,000 distinct CDR3 sequences, 93% of them singletons. The V segment lost 5 bases and the J segment 0 bases; nucleotides outside the gene matches: 13. The CDR3 is made up of 19 amino acids. The germline V gene encodes CDR1 SGHRS and CDR2 YFSETQ. TCR beta sequences were obtained from blood CD8+ and CD4+ T cells. In contrast to the negatively isolated CD8+ and CD4+ T cells, TEMRA cells were FACS-enriched. The study, taken as a whole, reports: The study's TCR sequencing and HLA analysis drew on a certain number of individuals. That number was acknowledged as relatively small.

Of note for this clonotype: What it binds is not known.

The clonotype was recovered from a human donor with Susac syndrome. The V call is TRBV5-1, the J call TRBJ2-6, with TRBD1 matching over 8 bases. The sequencing input was CD4+ T cells from PBMCs. In DNA, the CDR3 is TGCGCCAGCAGATCGCCGTACCGGGACAGGAACTCTGGGGCCAACGTCCTGACTTTC. Its translation: CASRSPYRDRNSGANVLTF. The full variable domain, with the rest looked up from reference TRBV5-1 and TRBJ2-6, is KAGVTQTPRYLIKTRGQQVTLSCSPISGHRSVSWYQQTPGQGLQFLFEYFSETQRNKGNFPGRFSGRQFSNSRSEMNVSTLELGDSALYLCASRSPYRDRNSGANVLTFGAGSRLTVL.